This section outlines one T cell receptor (beta chain) sequence together with its context. There are a few counts of this clonotype. No cognate antigen has been identified for it. Nothing much larger sits one base from this clone, and base qualities are not available. CDR1 and CDR2 (DFQATT, SNEGSKA) derive from the germline V gene (reference sequence). Taken from cysteine to phenylalanine, the CDR3 has 15 residues. Only the CDR3 part of the read is kept: 45 bases, read in frame from the first base. For this chain, trimming is 1 base at the V end and 4 bases at the J end, and the number of junction bases without a gene match is 6. The record originates from a study of human T cells and chemical hapten exposure (dated by TCRdb to 2020 to 2022). Study-wide context: For sensitization, 2% DPC in acetone was applied to a 2 cm by 2 cm area of upper inner arm skin. Throughout the study period of around 24 weeks, patients also received therapeutic DPC doses to the scalp every week. Patient blood was sampled pre-sensitization (week 0) and at 2, 6 and about 24 weeks after DPC sensitization. Libraries were combined into a pool for sequencing, and differences in TCR yield between samples came mainly from small differences in library volumes within the pool. Patch testing was performed on the upper back with Finn chambers containing 0.01% DPC, and the patch tests were scored after 6 days according to International Contact Dermatitis Research Group standards. The mostly female patient cohort included alopecia areata with under or over 50% scalp involvement, alopecia totalis and alopecia universalis. Around 30 alopecia patients provided blood for TCR sequencing at one to four time points (pre-sensitization, 2, 6 and 24 weeks). The study tracked peripheral blood TCR repertoire changes in vivo during primary and secondary sensitization to the hapten diphenylcyclopropenone (DPC) in alopecia patients. Findings and caveats that apply to the study as a whole: Compared with pre-sensitization or healthy control sets, expanded TCRs formed significantly more large CDR3 similarity clusters, which is consistent with antigen-driven responses. The number of TCRs above 1 in 1000 frequency did not change with DPC sensitization; there was no evidence of global repertoire structure alterations. The number of PT1 expanded TCRs positively correlated with patch test score, significant at thresholds 8, 16 and 32 but not 4. Alopecia, a presumed autoimmune disease, was present in all patients, so the immune response of the patients might differ from that of healthy individuals. After repeated subsampling, the strength of the expansion versus patch-test correlation and the threshold at which it became significant changed.

What this sample's time point label stands for: patch test 2, 6 weeks after DPC sensitization. The treatment or condition label corresponds to: therapeutic diphenylcyclopropenone sensitization with weekly scalp DPC. Blood at each patch-test visit was drawn before the patch test was applied. Patients were eligible if aged 18 to 70, diagnosed with alopecia and judged suitable for DPC therapy, and pregnant patients were excluded. Total RNA was extracted from unfractionated whole blood collected in Tempus Blood RNA tubes. Library preparation was by RACE. Sequencing was carried out with a NextSeq 500. Library preparation attached unique molecular identifiers to individual cDNA molecules for quantitative, reproducible TCR counting. Both TCR alpha and TCR beta chains were sequenced from each blood RNA sample. Per the original workflow: The median number of TCRs per sample was roughly 94,000, ranging from about 23,224 to 690,600. The Decombinator software suite was used to annotate the V, J and CDR3 of the TCR reads. For the PS versus PT1 abundance plots, all samples were subsampled to the same number of TCRs (28,000). Expanded TCRs were defined as absent before sensitization and observed at least eight times at the 2-week time point. TCRdb handled the public reads itself, with Q25 trimming in fastp and clone calling in MiXCR, and kept productive beta chains. Rows with one shared CDR3 protein collapse into an entry with the most common genes and DNA. For this entry, the V and J calls and clone size follow TCRdb and not the study's own pipeline. This sample lists about 140,000 distinct CDR3 sequences; about 10% were detected once. Less than 1.5% of the sample lies in the top ten.

This TCR was sampled from a woman in her forties or fifties with alopecia areata. Some clones in this sample may be carry-over from other donors' samples. The chain employs TRBV20-1 and TRBJ2-1; a stretch of 8 junction bases matches TRBD2. The sample in question was whole blood, obtained in connection with sensitization to the hapten diphenylcyclopropenone (DPC). Here the CDR3 is given as CSARADGRAYNEQFF. The nucleotide sequence is TGCAGTGCTAGAGCCGACGGGAGGGCATACAATGAGCAGTTCTTC.